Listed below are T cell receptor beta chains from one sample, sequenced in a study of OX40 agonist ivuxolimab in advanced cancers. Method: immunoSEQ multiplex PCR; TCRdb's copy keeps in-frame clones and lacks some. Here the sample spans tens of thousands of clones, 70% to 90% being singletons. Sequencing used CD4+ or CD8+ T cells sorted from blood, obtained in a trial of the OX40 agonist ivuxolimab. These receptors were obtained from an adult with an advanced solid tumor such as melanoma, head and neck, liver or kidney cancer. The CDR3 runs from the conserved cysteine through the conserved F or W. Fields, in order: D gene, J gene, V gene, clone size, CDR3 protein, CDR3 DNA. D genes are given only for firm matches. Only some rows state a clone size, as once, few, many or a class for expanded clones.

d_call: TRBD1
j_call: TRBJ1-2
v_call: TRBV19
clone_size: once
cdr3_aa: CASTVDRGLRGYTF
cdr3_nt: TGTGCCAGTACCGTGGACAGGGGGCTACGTGGCTACACCTTC

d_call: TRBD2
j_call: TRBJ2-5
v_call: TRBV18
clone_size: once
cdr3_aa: CASSPLTSGGRRAQYF
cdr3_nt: TGTGCCAGCTCACCCTTAACTAGCGGGGGACGACGCGCCCAGTACTTC

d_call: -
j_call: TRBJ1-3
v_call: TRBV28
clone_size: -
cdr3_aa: CASSLGVMRHTIYF
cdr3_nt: TGTGCCAGCAGTTTGGGGGTTATGCGACACACCATATATTTT

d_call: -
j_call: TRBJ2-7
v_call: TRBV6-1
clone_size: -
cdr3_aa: CASSAREGYEQYF
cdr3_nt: TGTGCCAGCAGCGCCAGGGAAGGCTACGAGCAGTACTTC

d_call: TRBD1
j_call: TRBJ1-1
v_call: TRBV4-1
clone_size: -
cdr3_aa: CASSMRQGSTEAFF
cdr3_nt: TGCGCCAGCAGCATGCGACAGGGGAGTACTGAAGCTTTCTTT

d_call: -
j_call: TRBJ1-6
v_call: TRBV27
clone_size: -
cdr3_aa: CASSFEGYNSPLHF
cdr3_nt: TGTGCCAGCAGTTTCGAAGGTTATAATTCACCCCTCCACTTT

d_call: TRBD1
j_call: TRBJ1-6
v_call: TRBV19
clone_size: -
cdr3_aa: CASSIGQGGAYNSPLHF
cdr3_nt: TGTGCCAGTAGTATAGGACAGGGTGGCGCCTATAATTCACCCCTCCACTTT

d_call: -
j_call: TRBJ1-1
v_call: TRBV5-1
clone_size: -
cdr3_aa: CASGGSLGTEAFF
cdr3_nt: TGCGCCAGCGGCGGGTCTCTAGGCACTGAAGCTTTCTTT

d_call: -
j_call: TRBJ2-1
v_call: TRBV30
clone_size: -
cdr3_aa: CACGQSSYNEQFF
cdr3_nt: TGTGCCTGCGGACAGAGCTCCTACAATGAGCAGTTCTTC

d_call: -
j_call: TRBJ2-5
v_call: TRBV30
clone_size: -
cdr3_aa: CAWSPGAAETQYF
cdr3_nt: TGTGCCTGGAGTCCAGGGGCGGCAGAGACCCAGTACTTC

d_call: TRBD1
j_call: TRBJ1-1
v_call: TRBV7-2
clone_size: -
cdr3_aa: CASSLTGVMAFF
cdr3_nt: TGTGCCAGCAGCCTGACAGGGGTGATGGCTTTCTTT

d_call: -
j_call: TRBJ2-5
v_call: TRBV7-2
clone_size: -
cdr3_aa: CASSPSRVQETQYF
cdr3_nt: TGTGCCAGCAGTCCCTCCAGGGTCCAAGAGACCCAGTACTTC

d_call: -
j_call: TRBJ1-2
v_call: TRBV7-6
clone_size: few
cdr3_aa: CASSPIQGHGYTF
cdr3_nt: TGTGCCAGCAGCCCAATACAGGGTCACGGCTACACCTTC

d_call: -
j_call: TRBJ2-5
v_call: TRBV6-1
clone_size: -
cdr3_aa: CASSEGRRYQETQYF
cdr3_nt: TGTGCCAGCAGTGAAGGGCGGCGGTACCAAGAGACCCAGTACTTC

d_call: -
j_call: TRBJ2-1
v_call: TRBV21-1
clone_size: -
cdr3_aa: CASSKNCEKRENFESYNEQFF
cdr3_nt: TGTGCCAGCAGCAAAAACTGTGAGAAGCGGGAGAATTTCGAAAGCTACAATGAGCAGTTCTTC

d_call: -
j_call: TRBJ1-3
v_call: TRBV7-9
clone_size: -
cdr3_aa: CASRALGVNTIYF
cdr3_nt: TGTGCCAGCAGGGCTTTAGGAGTAAACACCATATATTTT

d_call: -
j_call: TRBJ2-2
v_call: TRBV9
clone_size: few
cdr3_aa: CASSPSYRELFF
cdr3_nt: TGTGCCAGCAGCCCGAGCTACCGGGAGCTGTTTTTT

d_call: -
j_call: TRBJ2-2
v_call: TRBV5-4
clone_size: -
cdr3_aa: CASSSARRNTGELFF
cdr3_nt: TGTGCCAGCAGCTCAGCCAGAAGAAACACCGGGGAGCTGTTTTTT

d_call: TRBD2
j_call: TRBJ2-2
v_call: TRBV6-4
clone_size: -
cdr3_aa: CASRALAGVNTGELFF
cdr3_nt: TGTGCCAGCAGGGCACTAGCGGGAGTCAACACCGGGGAGCTGTTTTTT

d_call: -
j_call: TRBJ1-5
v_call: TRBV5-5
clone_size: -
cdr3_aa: CASSPTWTANQPQHF
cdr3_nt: TGTGCCAGCAGCCCAACTTGGACAGCCAATCAGCCCCAGCATTTT

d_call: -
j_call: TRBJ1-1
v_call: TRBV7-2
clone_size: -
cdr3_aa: CASSLNSGGTEAFF
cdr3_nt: TGTGCCAGCAGCTTAAATTCGGGCGGCACTGAAGCTTTCTTT

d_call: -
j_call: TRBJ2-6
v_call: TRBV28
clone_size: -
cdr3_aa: CASSFEGSGANVLTF
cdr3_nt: TGTGCCAGCAGTTTCGAGGGTTCTGGGGCCAACGTCCTGACTTTC

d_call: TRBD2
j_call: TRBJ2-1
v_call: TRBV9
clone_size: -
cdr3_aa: CASSPTSGGASWSNEQFF
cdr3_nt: TGTGCCAGCAGTCCTACTAGCGGGGGGGCCAGTTGGAGCAATGAGCAGTTCTTC

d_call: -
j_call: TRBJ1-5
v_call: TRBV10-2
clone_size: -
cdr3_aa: CASSEWRGAGNQPQHF
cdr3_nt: TGCGCCAGCAGTGAGTGGAGGGGGGCTGGCAATCAGCCCCAGCATTTT

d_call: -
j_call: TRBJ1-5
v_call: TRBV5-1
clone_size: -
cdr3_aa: CASSPQGGVGQPQHF
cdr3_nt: TGCGCCAGCAGCCCACAGGGCGGGGTCGGTCAGCCCCAGCATTTT

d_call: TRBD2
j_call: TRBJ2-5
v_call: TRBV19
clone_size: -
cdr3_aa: CASSITGGETQYF
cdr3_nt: TGTGCCAGTAGTATCACCGGGGGGGAGACCCAGTACTTC

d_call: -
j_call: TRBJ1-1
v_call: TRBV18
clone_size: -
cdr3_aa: CASSPAIQVNTEAFF
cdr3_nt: TGTGCCAGCTCACCAGCGATACAGGTGAACACTGAAGCTTTCTTT

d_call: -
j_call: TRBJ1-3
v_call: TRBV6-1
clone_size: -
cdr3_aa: CASSEFGGVDGNTIYF
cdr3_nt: TGTGCCAGCAGTGAATTTGGGGGGGTCGATGGAAACACCATATATTTT

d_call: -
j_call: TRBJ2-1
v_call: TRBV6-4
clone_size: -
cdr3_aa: CAGRLRGNEQFF
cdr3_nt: TGTGCCGGTCGGTTAAGAGGCAATGAGCAGTTCTTC

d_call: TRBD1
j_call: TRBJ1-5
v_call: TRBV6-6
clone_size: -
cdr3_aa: CASSLDRAGNQPQHF
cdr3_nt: TGTGCCAGCAGCCTCGACAGGGCTGGGAATCAGCCCCAGCATTTT

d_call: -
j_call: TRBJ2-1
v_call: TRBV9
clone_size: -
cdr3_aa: CASSIRGESRYNEQFF
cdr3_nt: TGTGCCAGCAGCATAAGGGGGGAGTCAAGGTACAATGAGCAGTTCTTC

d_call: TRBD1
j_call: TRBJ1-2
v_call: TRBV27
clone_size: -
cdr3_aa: CATLPSGQSYYGYTF
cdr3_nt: TGTGCCACCTTACCATCGGGACAGTCTTACTATGGCTACACCTTC

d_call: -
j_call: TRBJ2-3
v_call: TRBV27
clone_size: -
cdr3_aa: CASFRQRGAGTDTQYF
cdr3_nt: TGTGCCAGCTTCCGTCAGAGGGGCGCGGGCACAGATACGCAGTATTTT

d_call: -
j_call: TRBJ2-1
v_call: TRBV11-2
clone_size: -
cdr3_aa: CASSLGGNIYNEQFF
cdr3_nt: TGTGCCAGCAGCTTAGGCGGGAACATATACAATGAGCAGTTCTTC

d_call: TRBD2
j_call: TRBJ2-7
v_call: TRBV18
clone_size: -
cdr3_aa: CASSQHPGRDEQYF
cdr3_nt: TGTGCCAGCTCACAACATCCCGGGAGGGACGAGCAGTACTTC

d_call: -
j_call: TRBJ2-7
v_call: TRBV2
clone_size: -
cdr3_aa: CASSVYEQYF
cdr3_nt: TGTGCCAGCAGTGTCTACGAGCAGTACTTC

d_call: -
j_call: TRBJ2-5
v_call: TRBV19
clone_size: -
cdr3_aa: CASSIGDRGGETQYF
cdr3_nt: TGTGCCAGTAGTATCGGCGACAGGGGAGGGGAGACCCAGTACTTC

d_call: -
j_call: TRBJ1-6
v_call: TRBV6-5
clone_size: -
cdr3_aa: CASSYRRLRSPLHF
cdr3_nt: TGTGCCAGCAGTTACAGGAGGCTTCGGTCACCCCTCCACTTT

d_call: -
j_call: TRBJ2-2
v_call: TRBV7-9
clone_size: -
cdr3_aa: CATNRDGNTGELFF
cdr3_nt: TGTGCCACCAACCGGGACGGGAACACCGGGGAGCTGTTTTTT

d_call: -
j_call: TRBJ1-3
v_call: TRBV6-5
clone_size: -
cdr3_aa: CASSYSMGGNTIYF
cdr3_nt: TGTGCCAGCAGTTACTCTATGGGAGGAAACACCATATATTTT

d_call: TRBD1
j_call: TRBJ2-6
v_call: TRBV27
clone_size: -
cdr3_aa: CASSFLGTGEVGANVLTF
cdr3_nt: TGTGCCAGCAGTTTCCTGGGGACAGGGGAGGTCGGGGCCAACGTCCTGACTTTC

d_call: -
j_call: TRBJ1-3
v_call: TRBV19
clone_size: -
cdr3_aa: CASSRLGPGNTIYF
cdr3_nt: TGTGCCAGTAGCCGTCTGGGTCCAGGGAACACCATATATTTT

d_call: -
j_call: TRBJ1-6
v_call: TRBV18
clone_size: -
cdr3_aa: CASSPTGTRPNSPLHF
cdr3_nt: TGTGCCAGCTCACCTACAGGGACTCGGCCAAATTCACCCCTCCACTTT

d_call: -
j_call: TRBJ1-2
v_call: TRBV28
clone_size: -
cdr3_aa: CASSRLTGNYGYTF
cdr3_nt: TGTGCCAGCAGTCGCCTGACAGGAAACTATGGCTACACCTTC

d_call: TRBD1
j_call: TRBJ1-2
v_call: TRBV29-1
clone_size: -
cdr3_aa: CSGDLGQDGYTF
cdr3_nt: TGCAGCGGAGACTTGGGACAGGATGGCTACACCTTC

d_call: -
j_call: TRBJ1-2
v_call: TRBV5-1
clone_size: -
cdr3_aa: CASSFLTGQNYGYTF
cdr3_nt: TGCGCCAGCAGCTTTTTAACAGGGCAGAACTATGGCTACACCTTC

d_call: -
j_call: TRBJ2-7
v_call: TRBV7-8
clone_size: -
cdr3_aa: CASSLKQSYHEQYF
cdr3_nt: TGTGCCAGCAGCTTAAAGCAGTCATACCACGAGCAGTACTTC

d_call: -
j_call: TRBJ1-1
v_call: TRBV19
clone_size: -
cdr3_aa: CASRQTWRTEAFF
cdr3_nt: TGTGCCAGTCGGCAGACGTGGAGGACTGAAGCTTTCTTT

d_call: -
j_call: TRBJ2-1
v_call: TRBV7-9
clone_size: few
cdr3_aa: CASSLRDFNNEQFF
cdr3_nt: TGTGCCAGCAGCCTCCGGGACTTTAACAATGAGCAGTTCTTC

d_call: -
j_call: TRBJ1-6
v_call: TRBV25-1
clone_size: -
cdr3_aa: CASSKEVGNSPLHF
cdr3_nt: TGTGCCAGCAGTAAGGAAGTTGGTAATTCACCCCTCCACTTT

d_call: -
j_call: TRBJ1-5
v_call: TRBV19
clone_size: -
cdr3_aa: CASSIRGSRVSNQPQHF
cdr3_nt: TGTGCCAGTAGTATAAGAGGGAGCAGGGTTAGCAATCAGCCCCAGCATTTT

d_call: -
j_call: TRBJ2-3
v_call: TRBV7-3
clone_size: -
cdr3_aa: CASSLWGSRRDTQYF
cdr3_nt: TGTGCCAGCAGCTTATGGGGTAGCAGGAGAGATACGCAGTATTTT

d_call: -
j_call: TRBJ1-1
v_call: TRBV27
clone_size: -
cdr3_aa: CASSSGTHTEAFF
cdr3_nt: TGTGCCAGCAGTTCCGGGACGCACACTGAAGCTTTCTTT

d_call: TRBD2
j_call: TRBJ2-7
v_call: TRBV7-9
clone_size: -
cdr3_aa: CASSLALAGRYEQYF
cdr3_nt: TGTGCCAGCAGCTTAGCTCTAGCGGGCCGCTACGAGCAGTACTTC

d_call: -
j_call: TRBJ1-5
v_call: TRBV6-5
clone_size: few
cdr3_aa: CASRGYQPQHF
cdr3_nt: TGTGCCAGCAGGGGTTATCAGCCCCAGCATTTT

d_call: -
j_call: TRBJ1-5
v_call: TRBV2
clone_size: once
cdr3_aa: CASSSDSLSNQPQHF
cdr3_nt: TGTGCCAGCAGTTCCGACAGTCTTTCCAATCAGCCCCAGCATTTT

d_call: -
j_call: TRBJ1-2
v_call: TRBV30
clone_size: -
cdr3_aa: CAWSVSRVPYGYTF
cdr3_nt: TGTGCCTGGAGTGTTAGCAGGGTGCCATATGGCTACACCTTC

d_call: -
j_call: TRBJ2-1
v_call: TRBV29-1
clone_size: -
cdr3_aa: CSVADNEQFF
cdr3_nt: TGCAGCGTTGCGGACAATGAGCAGTTCTTC

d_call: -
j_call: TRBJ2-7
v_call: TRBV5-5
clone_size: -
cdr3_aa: CASSLLGSYEQYF
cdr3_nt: TGTGCCAGCAGCTTGTTAGGGTCCTACGAGCAGTACTTC